This T cell receptor (beta chain) was identified during a study of beta chain features in type 1 diabetes. The wider study: Sorted cells numbering approximately 110,000,000 were examined across all samples. Overall study findings and caveats: Equally in patients and controls, PCR might preferentially amplify shorter templates. In the patient group, naive, central memory and Treg TCRB repertoires seemed more alike than in the healthy donor group.

On this clone: Its antigen is currently unknown.

Germline loops: CDR1 GTSNPN, CDR2 SVGIG (reference sequence). With V trimmed by 1 base and J by 5 bases, 10 bases remained unmatched. The CDR3 length is 15 residues. Sequencing targeted expressed TCRB transcripts, as all isolated RNA had been reverse transcribed. Repertoires were generated with immunoSEQ multiplex PCR, while TCRdb's copy carries only in-frame clones and drops some. The sample has over 350,000 clones, approximately 16% seen once; the top ten hold about 0.019%. Central memory, naive, regulatory and stem cell-like memory CD4+ cells were sorted by CD45RO/CCR7/CD25/CD127/CD95/CD27. This receptor was obtained from a woman aged 18-35 years in good health. This chain uses TRBV30 with TRBJ2-5; 7 bases agree with TRBD2. Material for sequencing was naive CD4+ T cells from blood. The CDR3 coding sequence is TGTGCCTGGAGTGACAACGGGAGGCGCCTCGAGACCCAGTACTTC. It translates to CAWSDNGRRLETQYF.